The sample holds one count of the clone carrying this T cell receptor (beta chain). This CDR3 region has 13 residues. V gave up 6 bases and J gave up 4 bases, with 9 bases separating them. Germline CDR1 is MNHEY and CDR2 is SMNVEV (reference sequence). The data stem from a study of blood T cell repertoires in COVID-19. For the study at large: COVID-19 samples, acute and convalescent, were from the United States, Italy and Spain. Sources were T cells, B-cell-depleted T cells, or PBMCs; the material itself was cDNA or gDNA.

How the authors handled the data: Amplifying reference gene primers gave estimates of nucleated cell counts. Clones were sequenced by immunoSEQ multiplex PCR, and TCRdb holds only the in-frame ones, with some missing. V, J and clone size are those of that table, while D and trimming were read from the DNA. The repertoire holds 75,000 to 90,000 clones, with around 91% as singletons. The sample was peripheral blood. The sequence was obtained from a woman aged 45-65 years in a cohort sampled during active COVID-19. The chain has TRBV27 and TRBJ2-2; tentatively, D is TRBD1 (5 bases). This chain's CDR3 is CASRQTGTGELFF. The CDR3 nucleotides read TGTGCCAGCAGACAAACAGGCACCGGGGAGCTGTTTTTT.